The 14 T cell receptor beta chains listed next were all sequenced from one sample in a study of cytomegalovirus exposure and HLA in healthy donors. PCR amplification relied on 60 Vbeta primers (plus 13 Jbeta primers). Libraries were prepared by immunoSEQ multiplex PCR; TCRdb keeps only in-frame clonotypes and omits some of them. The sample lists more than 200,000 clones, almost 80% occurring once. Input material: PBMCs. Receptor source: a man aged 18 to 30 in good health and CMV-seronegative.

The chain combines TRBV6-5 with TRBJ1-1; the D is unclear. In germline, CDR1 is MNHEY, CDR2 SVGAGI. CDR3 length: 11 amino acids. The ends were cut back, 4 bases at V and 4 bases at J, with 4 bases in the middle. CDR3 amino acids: CASSFGTEAFF. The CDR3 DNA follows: TGTGCCAGCAGTTTCGGCACTGAAGCTTTCTTT.

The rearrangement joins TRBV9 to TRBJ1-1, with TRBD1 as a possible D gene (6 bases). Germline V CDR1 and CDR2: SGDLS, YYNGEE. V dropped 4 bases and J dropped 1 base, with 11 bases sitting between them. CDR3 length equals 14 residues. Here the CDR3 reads CASSPTGQNTEAFF. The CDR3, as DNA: TGTGCCAGCAGCCCCACAGGGCAGAACACTGAAGCTTTCTTT.

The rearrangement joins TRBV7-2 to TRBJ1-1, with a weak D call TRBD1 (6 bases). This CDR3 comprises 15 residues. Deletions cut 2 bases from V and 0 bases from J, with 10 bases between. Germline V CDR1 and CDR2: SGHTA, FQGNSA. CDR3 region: CASSLSGGLNTEAFF. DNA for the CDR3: TGTGCCAGCAGCTTATCGGGGGGGCTGAACACTGAAGCTTTCTTT.

In nucleotides, the CDR3 is TGCGCCAGCAGCCGCCTTTCCCGGACAGGAACCGATGAGCAGTTCTTC. Translated, it gives CASSRLSRTGTDEQFF. This chain joins TRBV4-3 and TRBJ2-1; 7 bases line up with TRBD1. Germline-derived CDR1 and CDR2 are LGHNA and YSLEER. This CDR3 comprises 16 residues. V was pared by 4 bases and J by 8 bases, with 14 bases of the junction left unmatched.

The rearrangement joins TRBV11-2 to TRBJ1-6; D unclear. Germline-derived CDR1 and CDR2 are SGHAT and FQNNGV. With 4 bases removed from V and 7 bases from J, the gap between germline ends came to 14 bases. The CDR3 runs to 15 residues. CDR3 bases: TGTGCCAGCAGCTCCCTTACAGCGGGGAATTCACCCCTCCACTTT. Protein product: CASSSLTAGNSPLHF.

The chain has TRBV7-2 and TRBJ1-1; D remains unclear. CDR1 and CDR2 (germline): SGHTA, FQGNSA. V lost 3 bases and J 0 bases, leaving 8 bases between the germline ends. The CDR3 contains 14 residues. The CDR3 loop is CASSFIRVNTEAFF. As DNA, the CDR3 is TGTGCCAGCAGCTTTATTCGGGTGAACACTGAAGCTTTCTTT.

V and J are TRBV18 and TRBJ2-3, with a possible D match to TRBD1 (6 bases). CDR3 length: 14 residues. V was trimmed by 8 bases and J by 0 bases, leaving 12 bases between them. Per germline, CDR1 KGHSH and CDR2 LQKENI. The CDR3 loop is CASRDRISTDTQYF. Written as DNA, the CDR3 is TGTGCCAGCCGCGACAGGATTAGCACAGATACGCAGTATTTT.

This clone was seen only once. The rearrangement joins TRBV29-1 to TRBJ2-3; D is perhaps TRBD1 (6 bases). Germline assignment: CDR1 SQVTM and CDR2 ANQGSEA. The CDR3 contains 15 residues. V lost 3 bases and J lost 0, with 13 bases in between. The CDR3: CSVDRPGESTDTQYF. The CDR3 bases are TGCAGCGTTGATCGTCCAGGGGAAAGCACAGATACGCAGTATTTT.

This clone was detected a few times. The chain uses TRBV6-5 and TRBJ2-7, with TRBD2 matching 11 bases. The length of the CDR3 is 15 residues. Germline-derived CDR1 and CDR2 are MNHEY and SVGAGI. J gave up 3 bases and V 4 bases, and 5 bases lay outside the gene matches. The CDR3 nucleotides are TGTGCCAGCAGTTCGCTAGCGGGGGGCCTCTACGAGCAGTACTTC. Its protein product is CASSSLAGGLYEQYF.

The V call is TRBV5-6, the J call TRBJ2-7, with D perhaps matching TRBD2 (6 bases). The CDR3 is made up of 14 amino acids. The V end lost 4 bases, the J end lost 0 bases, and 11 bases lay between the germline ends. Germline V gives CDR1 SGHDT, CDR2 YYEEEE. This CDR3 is CASSSQGLSYEQYF. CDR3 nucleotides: TGTGCCAGCAGCAGTCAGGGACTCTCCTACGAGCAGTACTTC.

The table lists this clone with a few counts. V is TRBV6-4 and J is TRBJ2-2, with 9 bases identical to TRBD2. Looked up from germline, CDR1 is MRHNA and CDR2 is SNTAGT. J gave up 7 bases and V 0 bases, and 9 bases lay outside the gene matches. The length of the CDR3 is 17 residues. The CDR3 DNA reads TGTGCCAGCAGTGACTCGACTAGCGGAGGGGGCTACGGGGAGCTGTTTTTT. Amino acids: CASSDSTSGGGYGELFF.

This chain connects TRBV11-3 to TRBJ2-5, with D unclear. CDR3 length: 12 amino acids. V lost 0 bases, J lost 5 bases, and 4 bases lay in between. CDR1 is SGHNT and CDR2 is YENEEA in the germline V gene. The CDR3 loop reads CASSLDEETQYF. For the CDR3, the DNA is TGTGCCAGCAGCTTAGATGAGGAGACCCAGTACTTC.

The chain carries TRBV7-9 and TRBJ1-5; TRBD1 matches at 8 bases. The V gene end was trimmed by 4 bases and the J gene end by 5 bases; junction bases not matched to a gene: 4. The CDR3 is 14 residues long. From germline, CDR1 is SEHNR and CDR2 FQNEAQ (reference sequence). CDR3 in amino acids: CASSSTGGYQPQHF. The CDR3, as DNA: TGTGCCAGCAGCTCTACAGGGGGGTATCAGCCCCAGCATTTT.

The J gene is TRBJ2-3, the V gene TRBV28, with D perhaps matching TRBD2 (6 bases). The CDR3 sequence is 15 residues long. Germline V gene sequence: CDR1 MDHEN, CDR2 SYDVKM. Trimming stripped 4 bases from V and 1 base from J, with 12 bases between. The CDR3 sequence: CASSSPQRGTDTQYF. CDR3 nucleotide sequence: TGTGCCAGCAGTTCCCCCCAGCGGGGCACAGATACGCAGTATTTT.